This note documents a single TCR beta chain sequence. Its matching antigen is unknown. The sample is drawn from a study of blood T cells in healthy people across ages. Study-wide findings and caveats: With naive T cell percentage, TCR beta diversity showed a strong correlation. Because sorting was not performed, PBMCs prevented conclusive naive versus antigen-experienced comparison.

This CDR3 region has 15 residues. Trimming pared 7 bases from V and 0 bases from J, leaving 15 bases between. The germline gives CDR1 MNHEY, CDR2 SVGAGI. The authors ran a second PCR of 7 to 11 cycles using a sample-barcoded 5' primer and a J-beta primer mix. CDR3-containing paired-end reads numbered at least 3 million in each sample. One entry per CDR3 protein results from TCRdb running MiXCR on the 5' RACE reads. The table records 1.5 million to 2 million distinct CDR3 sequences, roughly two fifths of them present only once. The draw of peripheral blood yielded about 10 milliliters from each donor. Sequenced: blood. This TCR was recovered from a human donor in good health. The chain is built from TRBV6-5 and TRBJ1-2; no clear D gene. The DNA of the CDR3 is TGTGCCAGCATAGGGTCACAGTCCCCTAACTATGGCTACACCTTC. The encoded protein is CASIGSQSPNYGYTF.